The 5 T cell receptor beta chains given below trace back to one sample, sequenced in a study of blood T cell repertoires in COVID-19. Produced via immunoSEQ multiplex PCR; TCRdb's table is partial and in-frame only. The repertoire consists of a few hundred thousand clones, with over 75% occurring once and the leading ten covering roughly 2.5%. The sample consisted of peripheral blood. The receptors were gathered from a woman aged 50 to 65 with acute or convalescent COVID-19.

The V and J genes are TRBV29-1 and TRBJ1-1; 7 positions match TRBD1. V was clipped by 2 bases and J by 3 bases; unmatched bases: 6. The CDR3 extends over 14 amino acids. The germline V gene has CDR1 SQVTM and CDR2 ANQGSEA. The CDR3 sequence: CSVERETGYTEAFF. CDR3 sequence (DNA): TGCAGCGTTGAAAGGGAGACAGGGTACACTGAAGCTTTCTTT.

The genes are TRBV5-1 and TRBJ2-3; 15 nucleotides agree with TRBD2. The CDR3 has 17 amino acids. Germline V gene data show CDR1 as SGHRS and CDR2 as YFSETQ. J was trimmed by 5 bases and V by 4 bases; bases with no gene match: 8. As DNA, the CDR3 is TGCGCCAGCAGCCCCGGGACTAGCGGGAGGATAGGAGATACGCAGTATTTT. Translating it yields CASSPGTSGRIGDTQYF. Drawing the rest from reference TRBV5-1 and TRBJ2-3, the complete variable domain is KAGVTQTPRYLIKTRGQQVTLSCSPISGHRSVSWYQQTPGQGLQFLFEYFSETQRNKGNFPGRFSGRQFSNSRSEMNVSTLELGDSALYLCASSPGTSGRIGDTQYFGPGTRLTVL.

J is TRBJ2-1 and V is TRBV9; the match to TRBD2 covers 15 bases. The V and J ends lost 6 bases and 9 bases, in that order; junction bases with no gene match: 7. Germline V gene lookup returns CDR1 SGDLS and CDR2 YYNGEE. The length of the CDR3 is 15 residues. The CDR3 DNA is TGTGCCAGCACTCCCGGACTAGCGGGAGGGGGTGAGCAGTTCTTC. Protein sequence: CASTPGLAGGGEQFF.

The CDR3: CASSLGASRFYEQYF. The DNA of the CDR3 is TGTGCCAGCAGCTTAGGCGCTAGCCGATTCTACGAGCAGTACTTC. The chain combines TRBV7-3 with TRBJ2-7, with D possibly being TRBD2 (5 bases). The CDR3 is 15 residues long. CDR1 and CDR2 from the germline V gene are SGHTA and FQGTGA. V lost 2 bases to trimming and J lost 3 bases, with 14 bases between them. The whole variable domain, remainder taken from reference TRBV7-3 and TRBJ2-7, is GAGVSQTPSNKVTEKGKYVELRCDPISGHTALYWYRQSLGQGPEFLIYFQGTGAADDSGLPNDRFFAVRPEGSVSTLKIQRTERGDSAVYLCASSLGASRFYEQYFGPGTRLTVT.

Of note for this clone: At one end the junction does not follow the germline gene, possibly because of a read error. This chain joins TRBV7-7 and TRBJ2-1; TRBD2 agrees at 7 bases. Germline V gene sequence: CDR1 SSHAT, CDR2 FNYEAQ (reference sequence). CDR3 size: 16 residues. The CDR3 spells CASSLSPGGLLNEQFF. CDR3 sequence (DNA): TGTGCTAGCAGCTTATCTCCGGGAGGCCTCCTCAATGAGCAGTTCTTC.